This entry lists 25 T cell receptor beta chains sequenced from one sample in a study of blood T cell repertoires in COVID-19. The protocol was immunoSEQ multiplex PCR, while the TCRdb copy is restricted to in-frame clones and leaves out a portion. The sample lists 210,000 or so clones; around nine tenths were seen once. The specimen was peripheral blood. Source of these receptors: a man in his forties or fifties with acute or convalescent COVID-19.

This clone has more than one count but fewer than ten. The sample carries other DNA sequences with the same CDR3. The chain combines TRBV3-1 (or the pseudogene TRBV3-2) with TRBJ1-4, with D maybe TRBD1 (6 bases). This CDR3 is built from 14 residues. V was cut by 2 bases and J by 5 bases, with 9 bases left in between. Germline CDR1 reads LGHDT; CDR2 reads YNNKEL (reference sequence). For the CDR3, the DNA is TGTGCCAGCAGCCAAAGGACAGCGAATGAAAAACTGTTTTTT. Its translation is CASSQRTANEKLFF.

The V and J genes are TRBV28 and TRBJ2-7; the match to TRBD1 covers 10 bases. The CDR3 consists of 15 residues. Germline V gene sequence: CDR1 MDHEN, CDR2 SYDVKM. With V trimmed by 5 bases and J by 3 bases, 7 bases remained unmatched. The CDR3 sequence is CASSPPTGGGYEQYF. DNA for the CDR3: TGTGCCAGCAGTCCCCCGACAGGGGGCGGCTACGAGCAGTACTTC.

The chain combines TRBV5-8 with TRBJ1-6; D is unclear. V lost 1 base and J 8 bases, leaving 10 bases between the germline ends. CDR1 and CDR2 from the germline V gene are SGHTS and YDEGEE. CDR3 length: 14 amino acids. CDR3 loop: CASSLLQIYSPLHF. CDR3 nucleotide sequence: TGTGCCAGCAGCTTGTTACAGATTTATTCACCCCTCCACTTT.

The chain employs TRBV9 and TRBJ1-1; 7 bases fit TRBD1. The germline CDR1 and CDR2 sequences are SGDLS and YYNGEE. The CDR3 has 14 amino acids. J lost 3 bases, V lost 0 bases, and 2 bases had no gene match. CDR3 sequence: CASSVADRDTEAFF. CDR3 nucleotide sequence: TGTGCCAGCAGCGTAGCTGACAGGGACACTGAAGCTTTCTTT.

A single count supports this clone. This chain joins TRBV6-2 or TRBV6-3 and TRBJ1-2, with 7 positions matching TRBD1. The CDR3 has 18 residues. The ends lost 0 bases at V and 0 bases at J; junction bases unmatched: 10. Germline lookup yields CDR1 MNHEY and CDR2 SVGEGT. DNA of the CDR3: TGTGCCAGCAGTTACTCGACCGTCAGGGGGTACCCTAACTATGGCTACACCTTC. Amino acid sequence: CASSYSTVRGYPNYGYTF.

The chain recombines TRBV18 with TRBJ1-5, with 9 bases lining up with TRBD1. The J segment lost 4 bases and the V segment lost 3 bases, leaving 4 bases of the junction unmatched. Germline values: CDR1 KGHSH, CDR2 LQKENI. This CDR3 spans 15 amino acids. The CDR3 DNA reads TGTGCCAGCTCACCCAGGACAGGGGTAAATCAGCCCCAGCATTTT. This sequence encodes CASSPRTGVNQPQHF.

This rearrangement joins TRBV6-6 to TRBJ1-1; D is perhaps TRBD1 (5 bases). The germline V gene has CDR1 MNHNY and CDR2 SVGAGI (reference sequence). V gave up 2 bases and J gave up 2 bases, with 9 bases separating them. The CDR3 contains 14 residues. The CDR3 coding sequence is TGTGCCAGCAGTTACCGACAGATAAACACTGAAGCTTTCTTT. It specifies CASSYRQINTEAFF.

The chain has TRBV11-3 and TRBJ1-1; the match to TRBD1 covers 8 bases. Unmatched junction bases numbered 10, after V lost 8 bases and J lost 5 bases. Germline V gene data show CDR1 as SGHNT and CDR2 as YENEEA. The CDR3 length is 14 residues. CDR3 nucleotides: TGTGCCAGCCTACAGGGGGATGAGATTACTGAAGCTTTCTTT. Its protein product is CASLQGDEITEAFF.

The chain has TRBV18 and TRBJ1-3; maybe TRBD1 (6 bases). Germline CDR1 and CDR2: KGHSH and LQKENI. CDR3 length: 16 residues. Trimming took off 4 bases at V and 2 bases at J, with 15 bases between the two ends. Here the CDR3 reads CASSQGRGSAGNTIYF. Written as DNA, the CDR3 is TGTGCCAGCTCACAAGGGAGGGGGTCAGCTGGAAACACCATATATTTT.

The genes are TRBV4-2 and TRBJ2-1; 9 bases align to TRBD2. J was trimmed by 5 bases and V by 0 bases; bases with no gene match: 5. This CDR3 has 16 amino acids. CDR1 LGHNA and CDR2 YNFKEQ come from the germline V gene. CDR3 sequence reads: CASSQERGGHNNEQFF. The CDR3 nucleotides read TGTGCCAGCAGCCAAGAGCGGGGGGGCCATAACAATGAGCAGTTCTTC.

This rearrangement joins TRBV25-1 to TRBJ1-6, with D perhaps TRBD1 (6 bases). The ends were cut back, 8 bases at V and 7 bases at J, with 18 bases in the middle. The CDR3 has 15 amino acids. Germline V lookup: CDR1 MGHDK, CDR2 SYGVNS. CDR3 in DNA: TGTGCCAGCGGCCTGGGGGAAGGGACAAATTCACCCCTCCACTTT. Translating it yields CASGLGEGTNSPLHF.

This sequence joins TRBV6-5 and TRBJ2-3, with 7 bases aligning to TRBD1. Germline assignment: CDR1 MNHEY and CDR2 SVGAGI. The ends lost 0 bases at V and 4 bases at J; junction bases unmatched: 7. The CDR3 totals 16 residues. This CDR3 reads CASSYSGQRKADTQYF. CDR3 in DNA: TGTGCCAGCAGTTACTCGGGACAGCGAAAGGCAGATACGCAGTATTTT.

CDR3 protein: CASSLDRGVNSPLHF. As DNA, the CDR3 is TGCGCCAGCAGCTTGGACAGGGGGGTTAATTCACCCCTCCACTTT. J is TRBJ1-6 and V is TRBV5-1; 8 nucleotides agree with TRBD1. CDR1 SGHRS and CDR2 YFSETQ come from the germline V gene. The CDR3 sequence is 15 residues long. V lost 0 bases and J lost 6; bases outside the gene matches: 2.

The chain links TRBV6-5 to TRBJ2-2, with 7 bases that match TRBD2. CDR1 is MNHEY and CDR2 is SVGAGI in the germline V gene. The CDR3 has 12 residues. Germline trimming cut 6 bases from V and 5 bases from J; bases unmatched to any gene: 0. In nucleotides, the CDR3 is TGTGCCAGCAGCGGGGGGACCGGGGAGCTGTTTTTT. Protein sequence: CASSGGTGELFF.

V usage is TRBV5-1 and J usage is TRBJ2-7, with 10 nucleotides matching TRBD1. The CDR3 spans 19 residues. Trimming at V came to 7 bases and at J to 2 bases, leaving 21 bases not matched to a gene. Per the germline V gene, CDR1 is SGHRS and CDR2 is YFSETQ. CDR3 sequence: CASRGPPGQGRLKAYEQYF. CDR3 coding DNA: TGCGCCAGCCGAGGGCCCCCGGGACAGGGGAGGCTCAAGGCCTACGAGCAGTACTTC. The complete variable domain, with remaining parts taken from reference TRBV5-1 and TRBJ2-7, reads KAGVTQTPRYLIKTRGQQVTLSCSPISGHRSVSWYQQTPGQGLQFLFEYFSETQRNKGNFPGRFSGRQFSNSRSEMNVSTLELGDSALYLCASRGPPGQGRLKAYEQYFGPGTRLTVT.

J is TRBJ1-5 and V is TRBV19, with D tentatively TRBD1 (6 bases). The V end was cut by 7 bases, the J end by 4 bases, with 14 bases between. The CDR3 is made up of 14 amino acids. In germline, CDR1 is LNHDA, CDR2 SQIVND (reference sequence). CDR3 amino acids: CASTVRRGNQPQHF. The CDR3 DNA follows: TGTGCCAGTACAGTCCGCAGGGGAAATCAGCCCCAGCATTTT.

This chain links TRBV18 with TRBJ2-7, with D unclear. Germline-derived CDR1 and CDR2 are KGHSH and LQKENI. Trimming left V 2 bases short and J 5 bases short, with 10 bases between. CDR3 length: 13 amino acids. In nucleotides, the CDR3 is TGTGCCAGCTCACCATGGCTAGAGGACGAGCAGTACTTC. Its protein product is CASSPWLEDEQYF.

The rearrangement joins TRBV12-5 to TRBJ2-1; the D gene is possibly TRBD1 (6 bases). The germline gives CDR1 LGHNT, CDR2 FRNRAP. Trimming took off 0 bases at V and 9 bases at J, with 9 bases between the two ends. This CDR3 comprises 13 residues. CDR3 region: CASGLVTGIEQFF. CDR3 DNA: TGTGCTAGTGGTTTGGTCACAGGGATTGAGCAGTTCTTC.

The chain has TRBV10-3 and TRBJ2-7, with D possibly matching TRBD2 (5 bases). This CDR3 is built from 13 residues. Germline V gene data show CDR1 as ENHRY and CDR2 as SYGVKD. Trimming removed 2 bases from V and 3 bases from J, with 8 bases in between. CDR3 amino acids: CAISERGFYEQYF. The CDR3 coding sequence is TGTGCCATCAGTGAGCGGGGTTTCTACGAGCAGTACTTC.

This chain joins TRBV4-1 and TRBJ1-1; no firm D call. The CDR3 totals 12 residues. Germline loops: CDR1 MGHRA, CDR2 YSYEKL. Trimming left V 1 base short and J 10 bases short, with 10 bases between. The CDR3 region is CASSQVMQAAFF. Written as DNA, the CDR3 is TGCGCCAGCAGCCAAGTAATGCAGGCAGCTTTCTTT.

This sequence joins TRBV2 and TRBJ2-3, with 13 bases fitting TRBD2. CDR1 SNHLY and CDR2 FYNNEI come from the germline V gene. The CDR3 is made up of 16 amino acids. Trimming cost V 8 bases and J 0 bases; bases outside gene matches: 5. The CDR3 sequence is CASRTSGGFSTDTQYF. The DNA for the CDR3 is TGTGCCAGCCGGACTAGCGGGGGATTTAGCACAGATACGCAGTATTTT.

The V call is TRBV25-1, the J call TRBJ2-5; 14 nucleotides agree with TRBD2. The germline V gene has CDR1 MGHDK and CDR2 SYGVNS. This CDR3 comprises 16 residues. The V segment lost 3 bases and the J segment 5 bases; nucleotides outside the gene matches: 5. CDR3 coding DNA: TGTGCCAGCAGTGAGGGGACTAGCGGGGGAAGGGAGACCCAGTACTTC. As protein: CASSEGTSGGRETQYF. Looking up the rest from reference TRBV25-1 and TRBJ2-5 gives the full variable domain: EADIYQTPRYLVIGTGKKITLECSQTMGHDKMYWYQQDPGMELHLIHYSYGVNSTEKGDLSSESTVSRIRTEHFPLTLESARPSHTSQYLCASSEGTSGGRETQYFGPGTRLLVL.

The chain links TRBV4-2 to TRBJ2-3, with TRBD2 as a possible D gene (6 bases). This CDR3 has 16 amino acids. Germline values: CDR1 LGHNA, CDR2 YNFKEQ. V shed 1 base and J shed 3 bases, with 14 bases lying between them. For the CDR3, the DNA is TGTGCCAGCAGCCAAGGTGGGACTTATAAAACAGATACGCAGTATTTT. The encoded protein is CASSQGGTYKTDTQYF.

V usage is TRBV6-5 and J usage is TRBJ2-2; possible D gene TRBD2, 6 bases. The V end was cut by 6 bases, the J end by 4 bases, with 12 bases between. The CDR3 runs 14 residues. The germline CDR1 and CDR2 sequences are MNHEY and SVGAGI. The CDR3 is CASRRDGTTGELFF. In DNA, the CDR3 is TGTGCCAGCAGGCGGGACGGTACCACCGGGGAGCTGTTTTTT.

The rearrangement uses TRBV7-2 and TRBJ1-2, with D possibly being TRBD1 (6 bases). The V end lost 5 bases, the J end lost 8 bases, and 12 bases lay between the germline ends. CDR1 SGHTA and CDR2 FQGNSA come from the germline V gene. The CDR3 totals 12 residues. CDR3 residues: CASSGDTWGYTF. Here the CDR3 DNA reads TGTGCCAGCAGCGGGGACACTTGGGGCTACACCTTC.